This T cell receptor (beta chain) was found in a study of blood T cell repertoires in COVID-19. At the level of the study: COVID-19 samples from acute and convalescent phases originated in the United States, Italy and Spain. The cDNA or gDNA used as material had been derived from T cells, B-cell-depleted T cells, or PBMCs.

In the original workflow: Amplification from reference gene primers served as the basis for estimated nucleated cell counts. Using immunoSEQ multiplex PCR, the repertoire was profiled, and TCRdb retains in-frame clones only, with some absent. D and trimming were read from the DNA, whereas the V and J calls and clone size are those reported in that table. In the table there are 55,000 to 65,000 clones, 79% of which are singletons. The trim removed 5 bases at V and 5 bases at J, leaving 15 bases unmatched. This CDR3 contains 16 residues. Germline V lookup: CDR1 LNHDA, CDR2 SQIVND (reference sequence). The receptor was derived from a man between 60 and 70 years old with acute or convalescent COVID-19. The sequencing sample was made of peripheral blood. The chain couples TRBV19 to TRBJ2-7; 7 bases match TRBD1. The CDR3 nucleotides are TGTGCCAGTAGTTCTTACAGGGGCGTGAAACCCCACGAGCAGTACTTC. Protein sequence: CASSSYRGVKPHEQYF.